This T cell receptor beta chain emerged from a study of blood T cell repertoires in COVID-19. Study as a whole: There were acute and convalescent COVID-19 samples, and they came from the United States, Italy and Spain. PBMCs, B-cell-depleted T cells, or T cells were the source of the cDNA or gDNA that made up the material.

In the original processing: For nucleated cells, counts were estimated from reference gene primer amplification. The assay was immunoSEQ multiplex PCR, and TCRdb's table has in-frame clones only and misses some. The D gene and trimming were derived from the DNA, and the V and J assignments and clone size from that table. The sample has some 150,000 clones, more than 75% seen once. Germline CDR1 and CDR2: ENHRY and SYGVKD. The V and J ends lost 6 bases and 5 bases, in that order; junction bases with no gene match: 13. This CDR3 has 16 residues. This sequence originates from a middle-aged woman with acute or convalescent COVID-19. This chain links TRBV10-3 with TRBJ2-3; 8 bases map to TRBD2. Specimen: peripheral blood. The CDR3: CAISLAGRQPLDTQYF. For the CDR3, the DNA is TGTGCCATCAGCTTAGCGGGACGGCAGCCGTTAGATACGCAGTATTTT.